This TCR beta chain was observed in a study of blood T cell repertoires in COVID-19. As for the study in general: Whether acute or convalescent, the COVID-19 samples came from the United States, Italy and Spain.

CDR3 length: 15 residues. Germline CDR1 KGHSH, CDR2 LQKENI. The V and J ends lost 3 bases and 3 bases, in that order; junction bases with no gene match: 1. The table lists this clone with a count of one. This table comes from immunoSEQ multiplex PCR, and its TCRdb copy is limited to in-frame clones, with some not included. The table includes some 52,000 clones, less than 95% detected once. The clonotype originates from a human donor in a cohort sampled during active COVID-19. The chain joins TRBV18 to TRBJ2-1, with 11 bases lining up with TRBD2. Specimen: peripheral blood. The CDR3 DNA reads TGTGCCAGCTCACCGGGACTAGCGGACTACAATGAGCAGTTCTTC. Protein sequence: CASSPGLADYNEQFF.